This T cell receptor beta chain appears in the sequencing data of a study of vaccination and CD4 T cells after COVID-19. Scientists ran DNA taken from cultured CD4+ T cells through the Oncomine TCR Beta short-read assay for sequencing. Genomic DNA was taken out of cultured CD4+ T cells by extraction. Via MiXCR, TCRdb re-called the PCR reads, giving one row per CDR3 protein. The table includes some 8,000 distinct CDR3 sequences, 55% detected once. There are a few counts of this clonotype. What it binds is not known. This CDR3 has 12 residues. Germline V gene sequence: CDR1 SNHLY, CDR2 FYNNEI. Deletions cut 1 base from V and 8 bases from J, with 6 bases between. The sample's treatment: approximately 10-day PBMC culture with coronavirus spike peptide pools or control peptides (ViraFEST assay). Before Alpha, Beta and Delta appeared in the US, convalescents tested positive (March–late 2020). Half the medium was replaced with fresh IL-2 medium on days 3 and 7.

This rearrangement joins TRBV2 to TRBJ1-5; unclear D gene. The origin of this receptor is a human donor who had recovered from COVID-19. Sequenced sample: CD4+ T cells from blood, cultured in vitro. CDR3 in amino acids: CASSEGWEPQHF. Written as DNA, the CDR3 is TGTGCCAGCAGTGAAGGGTGGGAGCCCCAGCATTTT. Full variable domain (rest looked up from reference TRBV2 and TRBJ1-5): EPEVTQTPSHQVTQMGQEVILRCVPISNHLYFYWYRQILGQKVEFLVSFYNNEISEKSEIFDDQFSVERPDGSNFTLKIRSTKLEDSAMYFCASSEGWEPQHFGDGTRLSIL.